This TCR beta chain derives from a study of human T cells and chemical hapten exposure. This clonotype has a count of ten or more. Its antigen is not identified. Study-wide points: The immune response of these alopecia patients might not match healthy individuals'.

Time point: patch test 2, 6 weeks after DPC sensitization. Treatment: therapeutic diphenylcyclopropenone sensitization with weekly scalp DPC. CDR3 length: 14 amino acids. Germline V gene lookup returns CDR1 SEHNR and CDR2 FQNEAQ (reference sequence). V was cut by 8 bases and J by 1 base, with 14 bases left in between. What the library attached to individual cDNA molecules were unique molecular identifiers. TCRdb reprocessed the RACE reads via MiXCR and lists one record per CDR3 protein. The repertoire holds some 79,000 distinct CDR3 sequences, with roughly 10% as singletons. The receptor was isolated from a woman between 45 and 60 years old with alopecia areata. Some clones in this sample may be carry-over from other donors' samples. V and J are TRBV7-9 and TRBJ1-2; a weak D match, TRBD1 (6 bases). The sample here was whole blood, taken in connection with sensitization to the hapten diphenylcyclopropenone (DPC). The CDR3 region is CASLTGGDNYGYTF. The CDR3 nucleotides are TGTGCCAGCTTGACAGGTGGAGATAACTATGGCTACACCTTC. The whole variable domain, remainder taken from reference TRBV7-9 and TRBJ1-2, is DTGVSQNPRHKITKRGQNVTFRCDPISEHNRLYWYRQTLGQGPEFLTYFQNEAQLEKSRLLSDRFSAERPKGSFSTLEIQRTEQGDSAMYLCASLTGGDNYGYTFGSGTRLTVV.